These T cell receptor beta chains were read from a single sample in a study of T cells in Graves' hyperthyroidism and ophthalmopathy. From the multiplex PCR reads, TCRdb called clonotypes with MiXCR, one entry per CDR3 protein. The table shows about 360,000 distinct CDR3 sequences, with approximately 13% occurring only once. Specimen: blood. The receptors derive from a woman between 18 and 30 years old with Graves' hyperthyroidism. The CDR3 runs from the conserved cysteine through the conserved F or W. Fields, in order: CDR3 protein, CDR3 DNA, clone size, D gene, J gene, V gene. The D gene is left open where the match is weak. Rows may omit the clone size; those that give it use once, few, many or a size class.

CDR3 protein: CASNVVVGNTIYF
CDR3 DNA: TGTGCCAGCAACGTCGTGGTTGGAAACACCATATATTTT
clone size: many
D gene: .
J gene: TRBJ1-3
V gene: TRBV12-3/TRBV12-4

CDR3 protein: CASSPPSPWLTEQFF
CDR3 DNA: TGTGCCAGCAGCCCGCCCTCCCCATGGTTAACGGAGCAGTTCTTC
clone size: many
D gene: .
J gene: TRBJ2-1
V gene: TRBV7-9

CDR3 protein: CASSPPGMGSSGELFF
CDR3 DNA: TGTGCCAGCTCACCACCCGGGATGGGTAGCAGCGGGGAGCTGTTTTTT
clone size: .
D gene: .
J gene: TRBJ2-2
V gene: TRBV18

CDR3 protein: CASRDTSNTEAFF
CDR3 DNA: TGTGCCAGCAGGGACACTTCGAACACTGAAGCTTTCTTT
clone size: many
D gene: .
J gene: TRBJ1-1
V gene: TRBV12-3/TRBV12-4

CDR3 protein: CASAPSVSRDLNTEAFF
CDR3 DNA: TGTGCCAGCGCACCATCTGTATCCAGGGACCTGAACACTGAAGCTTTCTTT
clone size: many
D gene: .
J gene: TRBJ1-1
V gene: TRBV6-1

CDR3 protein: CSARGTPLGGNTEAFF
CDR3 DNA: TGCAGTGCTAGAGGGACACCTCTTGGGGGGAACACTGAAGCTTTCTTT
clone size: .
D gene: .
J gene: TRBJ1-1
V gene: TRBV20-1

CDR3 protein: CASSSTGTGEQFF
CDR3 DNA: TGTGCCAGCAGCTCTACAGGGACCGGTGAGCAGTTCTTC
clone size: many
D gene: .
J gene: TRBJ2-1
V gene: TRBV7-3

CDR3 protein: CSANSGTSGDRREQYF
CDR3 DNA: TGCAGTGCTAACAGCGGGACTAGCGGGGATCGGAGGGAGCAGTACTTC
clone size: many
D gene: TRBD2
J gene: TRBJ2-7
V gene: TRBV20-1

CDR3 protein: CASRGGRPYEQYF
CDR3 DNA: TGTGCCAGCAGAGGGGGGCGCCCCTACGAGCAGTACTTC
clone size: many
D gene: .
J gene: TRBJ2-7
V gene: TRBV6-1

CDR3 protein: CASSSQGPDSPLHF
CDR3 DNA: TGTGCCAGCAGCTCACAGGGGCCGGATTCACCCCTCCACTTT
clone size: many
D gene: TRBD1
J gene: TRBJ1-6
V gene: TRBV7-9

CDR3 protein: CSASVPGDEKLFF
CDR3 DNA: TGCAGTGCTAGCGTCCCGGGTGATGAAAAACTGTTTTTT
clone size: many
D gene: .
J gene: TRBJ1-4
V gene: TRBV20-1

CDR3 protein: CASSSAPGYEQYF
CDR3 DNA: TGTGCCAGCAGCTCCGCCCCCGGGTACGAGCAGTACTTC
clone size: many
D gene: .
J gene: TRBJ2-7
V gene: TRBV7-8

CDR3 protein: CASSLDRVFNEQFF
CDR3 DNA: TGTGCCAGCAGCTTAGACAGGGTTTTTAATGAGCAGTTCTTC
clone size: few
D gene: TRBD1
J gene: TRBJ2-1
V gene: TRBV14

CDR3 protein: CASPYRDWSNQPRHF
CDR3 DNA: TGTGCCAGCCCCTACAGGGATTGGAGCAATCAGCCCCGGCATTTT
clone size: few
D gene: .
J gene: TRBJ1-5
V gene: TRBV28

CDR3 protein: CASSGQGSYGYTF
CDR3 DNA: TGTGCCAGCAGCGGACAGGGTAGCTATGGCTACACCTTC
clone size: many
D gene: TRBD1
J gene: TRBJ1-2
V gene: TRBV27

CDR3 protein: CASSVEGDSLYGYTF
CDR3 DNA: TGTGCCAGCAGCGTCGAAGGCGACAGCCTCTATGGCTACACCTTC
clone size: many
D gene: .
J gene: TRBJ1-2
V gene: TRBV9

CDR3 protein: CASSQDSGGRSNQPQHF
CDR3 DNA: TGCGCCAGCAGCCAAGATTCAGGGGGCCGTAGCAATCAGCCCCAGCATTTT
clone size: .
D gene: TRBD1
J gene: TRBJ1-5
V gene: TRBV4-1

CDR3 protein: CSAKGVTPQHF
CDR3 DNA: TGCAGTGCTAAGGGGGTCACGCCCCAGCATTTT
clone size: many
D gene: .
J gene: TRBJ1-5
V gene: TRBV20-1

CDR3 protein: CATKGLAGDSYEQYF
CDR3 DNA: TGTGCCACCAAAGGGCTAGCGGGGGATTCCTACGAGCAGTACTTC
clone size: .
D gene: TRBD2
J gene: TRBJ2-7
V gene: TRBV6-2/TRBV6-3

CDR3 protein: CASSPIGWDSYSYEQYF
CDR3 DNA: TGTGCCAGCAGCCCGATAGGTTGGGACAGCTACTCCTACGAGCAGTACTTC
clone size: many
D gene: TRBD1
J gene: TRBJ2-7
V gene: TRBV12-3/TRBV12-4

CDR3 protein: CSARVHRLGELFF
CDR3 DNA: TGCAGTGCTAGAGTCCACAGGCTCGGGGAGCTGTTTTTT
clone size: many
D gene: .
J gene: TRBJ2-2
V gene: TRBV20-1

CDR3 protein: CASSSGAGTGVSPLHF
CDR3 DNA: TGTGCCAGCAGCTCCGGGGCCGGGACAGGGGTTTCACCCCTCCACTTT
clone size: many
D gene: TRBD1
J gene: TRBJ1-6
V gene: TRBV7-6

CDR3 protein: CASSYSISYEQYF
CDR3 DNA: TGTGCCAGCAGTTACTCGATCTCCTACGAGCAGTACTTC
clone size: .
D gene: .
J gene: TRBJ2-7
V gene: TRBV6-2/TRBV6-3

CDR3 protein: CASSFSTGQPQHF
CDR3 DNA: TGTGCCAGCAGTTTTTCAACGGGTCAGCCCCAGCATTTT
clone size: many
D gene: .
J gene: TRBJ1-5
V gene: TRBV28

CDR3 protein: CASSLPVQRHEQYF
CDR3 DNA: TGTGCCAGCAGCTTGCCAGTCCAAAGGCACGAGCAGTACTTC
clone size: many
D gene: .
J gene: TRBJ2-7
V gene: TRBV5-5

CDR3 protein: CASRTQPFNEKLFF
CDR3 DNA: TGTGCCAGCAGAACACAGCCGTTCAATGAAAAACTGTTTTTT
clone size: .
D gene: .
J gene: TRBJ1-4
V gene: TRBV27

CDR3 protein: CASSLEGQGPYEQYF
CDR3 DNA: TGTGCCAGCAGTCTAGAGGGACAGGGACCCTACGAGCAGTACTTC
clone size: many
D gene: TRBD1
J gene: TRBJ2-7
V gene: TRBV28

CDR3 protein: CASSLAVLGELNTGELFF
CDR3 DNA: TGTGCCAGCAGCCTGGCGGTCCTTGGGGAACTGAACACCGGGGAGCTGTTTTTT
clone size: many
D gene: .
J gene: TRBJ2-2
V gene: TRBV12-3/TRBV12-4

CDR3 protein: CASSLASGTYEQYF
CDR3 DNA: TGTGCCAGCAGTTTGGCTAGCGGGACCTACGAGCAGTACTTC
clone size: many
D gene: TRBD2
J gene: TRBJ2-7
V gene: TRBV12-3/TRBV12-4

CDR3 protein: CASSFVGLTAGTQYF
CDR3 DNA: TGTGCCAGCAGTTTCGTGGGCCTAACAGCAGGTACGCAGTATTTT
clone size: few
D gene: .
J gene: TRBJ2-3
V gene: TRBV28

CDR3 protein: CASSVTGGKNTEAFF
CDR3 DNA: TGTGCCAGCAGCGTGACAGGGGGCAAGAACACTGAAGCTTTCTTT
clone size: many
D gene: TRBD1
J gene: TRBJ1-1
V gene: TRBV9

CDR3 protein: CASSETVSNQSQHF
CDR3 DNA: TGTGCCAGCAGTGAAACGGTTAGCAATCAGTCCCAGCATTTT
clone size: .
D gene: .
J gene: TRBJ1-5
V gene: TRBV12-3/TRBV12-4

CDR3 protein: CASSRTVDGAYNEQFF
CDR3 DNA: TGCGCCAGCAGCCGTACCGTGGACGGAGCCTACAATGAGCAGTTCTTC
clone size: few
D gene: .
J gene: TRBJ2-1
V gene: TRBV5-1

CDR3 protein: CASSQEERGTTDTQYF
CDR3 DNA: TGTGCCAGCAGCCAAGAGGAGCGGGGGACCACAGATACGCAGTATTTT
clone size: .
D gene: TRBD2
J gene: TRBJ2-3
V gene: TRBV4-2

CDR3 protein: CASSYRTGTSGRETQYF
CDR3 DNA: TGTGCCAGCAGCTACCGTACCGGGACTAGCGGGCGAGAGACCCAGTACTTC
clone size: many
D gene: TRBD2
J gene: TRBJ2-5
V gene: TRBV11-2

CDR3 protein: CASRGSTENTEAFF
CDR3 DNA: TGTGCCAGCAGAGGGTCGACAGAGAACACTGAAGCTTTCTTT
clone size: many
D gene: .
J gene: TRBJ1-1
V gene: TRBV6-1

CDR3 protein: CASSQDWVPAGYEQYF
CDR3 DNA: TGCGCCAGCAGCCAAGATTGGGTTCCAGCCGGCTACGAGCAGTACTTC
clone size: many
D gene: .
J gene: TRBJ2-7
V gene: TRBV4-1

CDR3 protein: CASSRSTGAGSYNEQFF
CDR3 DNA: TGTGCCAGCAGCCGCTCGACAGGGGCAGGGTCCTACAATGAGCAGTTCTTC
clone size: many
D gene: TRBD1
J gene: TRBJ2-1
V gene: TRBV14

CDR3 protein: CASSFSGRAFYEQFF
CDR3 DNA: TGTGCCAGCAGTTTTAGCGGGAGGGCCTTTTATGAGCAGTTCTTC
clone size: many
D gene: TRBD2
J gene: TRBJ2-1
V gene: TRBV27

CDR3 protein: CASSQVLTSIDEQFF
CDR3 DNA: TGCGCCAGCAGCCAAGTTCTAACTAGCATCGATGAGCAGTTCTTC
clone size: .
D gene: .
J gene: TRBJ2-1
V gene: TRBV4-1

CDR3 protein: CASSFSGGAYEQYF
CDR3 DNA: TGTGCCAGCAGCTTTAGCGGGGGGGCCTACGAGCAGTACTTC
clone size: many
D gene: TRBD2
J gene: TRBJ2-7
V gene: TRBV7-2

CDR3 protein: CATKEGAGGNQPQHF
CDR3 DNA: TGTGCCACTAAGGAGGGAGCAGGTGGCAATCAGCCCCAGCATTTT
clone size: many
D gene: .
J gene: TRBJ1-5
V gene: TRBV2

CDR3 protein: CATGRQGRAGELFF
CDR3 DNA: TGTGCCACGGGGCGACAGGGAAGAGCCGGGGAGCTGTTTTTT
clone size: few
D gene: TRBD1
J gene: TRBJ2-2
V gene: TRBV24-1

CDR3 protein: CASSVRPGQGTGGYTF
CDR3 DNA: TGTGCCAGCAGCGTAAGGCCGGGACAGGGGACCGGGGGCTACACCTTC
clone size: .
D gene: TRBD1
J gene: TRBJ1-2
V gene: TRBV28

CDR3 protein: CASSNFGGSPQETQYF
CDR3 DNA: TGTGCCAGTAGTAATTTCGGCGGGAGCCCCCAAGAGACCCAGTACTTC
clone size: .
D gene: TRBD2
J gene: TRBJ2-5
V gene: TRBV19

CDR3 protein: CASRAGQGHPGELFF
CDR3 DNA: TGTGCCAGCAGGGCCGGACAGGGACATCCCGGGGAGCTGTTTTTT
clone size: many
D gene: TRBD1
J gene: TRBJ2-2
V gene: TRBV12-3/TRBV12-4

CDR3 protein: CASSQNPTSAGNEQFF
CDR3 DNA: TGTGCCAGCAGCCAGAATCCGACTAGCGCAGGGAATGAGCAGTTCTTC
clone size: many
D gene: TRBD2
J gene: TRBJ2-1
V gene: TRBV3-1

CDR3 protein: CASSQAALGGGPTEQYF
CDR3 DNA: TGCGCCAGCAGCCAAGCGGCCCTAGGGGGGGGTCCTACCGAGCAGTACTTC
clone size: few
D gene: .
J gene: TRBJ2-7
V gene: TRBV4-1

CDR3 protein: CATSDRNMGGRWQFF
CDR3 DNA: TGTGCCACCAGTGACCGTAACATGGGGGGCAGATGGCAGTTCTTC
clone size: few
D gene: .
J gene: TRBJ2-1
V gene: TRBV24-1

CDR3 protein: CASSPTGGGNSPLHF
CDR3 DNA: TGTGCCAGCAGCCCTACAGGGGGAGGTAATTCACCCCTCCACTTT
clone size: few
D gene: TRBD1
J gene: TRBJ1-6
V gene: TRBV9